Included here is one T cell receptor (beta chain) sequence, with context. Its antigen is not identified. With 60 Vbeta and 13 Jbeta primers, the PCR was carried out. The data were produced by immunoSEQ multiplex PCR, yet TCRdb's version contains in-frame clones alone and is incomplete. The sample lists 150,000 to 200,000 clones; about 80% were seen once. The data stem from a study of cytomegalovirus exposure and HLA in healthy donors. Study-wide findings and caveats: By a later analysis, the bulk of CMV-associated TCR beta chains appeared HLA-restricted. Relative to the approximately 700-donor mean, N-insertions were reportedly fewer in an Asian-associated ancestry cluster in a later analysis. Cytomegalovirus association was listed for around 170 TCR beta chains.

Germline V gene data show CDR1 as SNHLY and CDR2 as FYNNEI. The CDR3 loop spans 15 amino acids. V shed 3 bases, J shed 10 bases, and the junction held 7 bases outside the gene matches. The chain joins TRBV2 to TRBJ2-1; 12 nucleotides line up with TRBD1. This receptor was taken from a woman aged 18-29 years in good health and CMV-seropositive. The specimen was PBMCs. The CDR3 spells CASSEGQGAIFEQFF. CDR3 nucleotide sequence: TGTGCCAGCAGTGAGGGACAGGGGGCGATCTTCGAGCAGTTCTTC.